A single sample is the source of the 3 T cell receptor beta chains below, sequenced in a study of cytomegalovirus exposure and HLA in healthy donors. The PCR contained 60 Vbeta and 13 Jbeta primers. Libraries were prepared by immunoSEQ multiplex PCR; TCRdb keeps only in-frame clonotypes and omits some of them. This table holds approximately 160,000 clones, over 65% found once. Source material: PBMCs. The receptors shown here come from a woman in her thirties or forties in good health and CMV-seropositive.

J is TRBJ1-2 and V is TRBV5-4; 10 bases are shared with TRBD1. J was trimmed by 5 bases and V by 0 bases; bases with no gene match: 1. Germline-derived CDR1 and CDR2 are SGHNT and YYREEE (reference sequence). CDR3 size: 14 residues. CDR3 coding DNA: TGTGCCAGCAGCTTGGGACAGGGGGCTTATGGCTACACCTTC. This codes for CASSLGQGAYGYTF.

In its sample, this clone was seen a few times. The V gene is TRBV29-1, the J gene TRBJ2-1, with a weak D call TRBD1 (7 bases). Looked up from germline, CDR1 is SQVTM and CDR2 is ANQGSEA. The CDR3 is 12 residues long. The ends were cut back, 3 bases at V and 8 bases at J, with 11 bases in the middle. This chain's CDR3 is CSVEQGEDEQFF. CDR3 DNA sequence: TGCAGCGTTGAGCAGGGGGAGGATGAGCAGTTCTTC.

This clone was found a few times. This sequence joins TRBV27 and TRBJ2-1, with 10 bases that match TRBD1. This CDR3 has 15 residues. Trimming at V came to 2 bases and at J to 8 bases, leaving 6 bases not matched to a gene. Per germline, CDR1 MNHEY and CDR2 SMNVEV (reference sequence). The DNA of the CDR3 is TGTGCCAGCAGTTTAAAGCGACAGGGGGCGTATGAGCAGTTCTTC. It is translated as CASSLKRQGAYEQFF.